A selection of T cell receptor beta chains follows, all from one sample in a study of blood T cell repertoires in COVID-19. The table came from immunoSEQ multiplex PCR; TCRdb's copy has only in-frame clones and leaves some out. The table includes more than 95,000 clones, about 89% detected once. The sample consisted of peripheral blood. The receptors originated from a human donor in a cohort sampled during active COVID-19. Both conserved end residues are part of each CDR3. Fields, in order: D gene, clone size, J gene, V gene, CDR3 protein, CDR3 DNA. The D gene is left open where the match is weak. Size values are once, few and many counts, or a class for expanded clones, and some rows have none.

D: .
size: .
J: TRBJ2-1
V: TRBV28
CDR3: CASSLESGWSSSNEQFF
DNA: TGTGCCAGCAGTTTAGAGAGCGGTTGGAGCTCATCGAATGAGCAGTTCTTC

D: TRBD1
size: .
J: TRBJ2-7
V: TRBV28
CDR3: CASSLFLFLRQGVSEQYF
DNA: TGTGCCAGCAGTTTGTTCCTTTTTCTCAGACAGGGGGTCTCCGAGCAGTACTTC

D: .
size: .
J: TRBJ2-5
V: TRBV7-9
CDR3: CASSFHTSRDQETQYF
DNA: TGTGCCAGCAGCTTTCACACCAGCAGGGACCAAGAGACCCAGTACTTC

D: .
size: .
J: TRBJ2-5
V: TRBV5-1
CDR3: CASSLNSGQETQYF
DNA: TGCGCCAGCAGTTTGAATAGCGGTCAAGAGACCCAGTACTTC

D: .
size: .
J: TRBJ1-3
V: TRBV21-1
CDR3: CASINNTDRSSNTIYF
DNA: TGTGCCAGCATCAACAACACCGACAGGTCGTCCAACACCATATATTTT

D: TRBD2
size: .
J: TRBJ2-3
V: TRBV7-8
CDR3: CASSFQVSRGSDTQYF
DNA: TGTGCCAGCAGCTTTCAGGTTTCGCGGGGGTCAGATACGCAGTATTTT

D: .
size: .
J: TRBJ1-1
V: TRBV5-5
CDR3: CASSLAGLEAFF
DNA: TGTGCCAGCAGCTTGGCTGGACTTGAAGCTTTCTTT

D: .
size: .
J: TRBJ2-3
V: TRBV7-9
CDR3: CASSLEQDTDTQYF
DNA: TGTGCCAGCAGCTTAGAACAGGACACAGATACGCAGTATTTT

D: TRBD2
size: once
J: TRBJ2-2
V: TRBV3-1/TRBV3-2
CDR3: CASSRGTSGHTGELFF
DNA: TGTGCCAGCAGCCGCGGGACTAGCGGTCACACCGGGGAGCTGTTTTTT

D: .
size: .
J: TRBJ2-2
V: TRBV7-8
CDR3: CASSPTLTRSNTGELFF
DNA: TGTGCCAGCAGCCCTACCCTGACTCGCAGTAACACCGGGGAGCTGTTTTTT

D: .
size: once
J: TRBJ2-1
V: TRBV10-3
CDR3: CAISTGSTSHNEQFF
DNA: TGTGCCATCAGTACAGGGTCCACCTCCCACAATGAGCAGTTCTTC

D: .
size: .
J: TRBJ2-1
V: TRBV5-6
CDR3: CASSPTGTEQFF
DNA: TGTGCCAGCAGCCCCACAGGGACTGAGCAGTTCTTC

D: .
size: .
J: TRBJ1-2
V: TRBV5-4
CDR3: CASSLEAGAVYGYTF
DNA: TGTGCCAGCAGCTTGGAGGCAGGGGCTGTCTATGGCTACACCTTC

D: .
size: .
J: TRBJ1-6
V: TRBV6-5
CDR3: CASSYDRLNSPLHF
DNA: TGTGCCAGCAGTTATGACAGGCTTAATTCACCCCTCCACTTT

D: TRBD2
size: few
J: TRBJ2-1
V: TRBV7-8
CDR3: CASSLAGSYNEQFF
DNA: TGTGCCAGCTCACTAGCGGGAAGTTACAATGAGCAGTTCTTC

D: TRBD1
size: .
J: TRBJ2-1
V: TRBV4-1
CDR3: CASSQGDRDHNEQFF
DNA: TGCGCCAGCAGCCAAGGGGACAGAGATCACAATGAGCAGTTCTTC

D: .
size: .
J: TRBJ2-1
V: TRBV7-9
CDR3: CASSFDAAGNEQFF
DNA: TGTGCCAGCAGCTTTGATGCAGCGGGCAATGAGCAGTTCTTC

D: TRBD2
size: .
J: TRBJ2-3
V: TRBV5-4
CDR3: CASSSPRGGLTDTQYF
DNA: TGTGCCAGCAGCTCCCCACGCGGGGGACTCACAGATACGCAGTATTTT

D: .
size: .
J: TRBJ2-3
V: TRBV5-4
CDR3: CASRLSDGNTDTQYF
DNA: TGTGCCAGCAGATTGAGTGACGGGAACACAGATACGCAGTATTTT

D: .
size: .
J: TRBJ1-2
V: TRBV9
CDR3: CASSPHTDGTNYGYTF
DNA: TGTGCCAGCAGCCCCCACACCGACGGGACTAACTATGGCTACACCTTC

D: TRBD1
size: once
J: TRBJ1-4
V: TRBV28
CDR3: CASSPDRFNEKLFF
DNA: TGTGCCAGCAGTCCGGACAGGTTTAATGAAAAACTGTTTTTT

D: .
size: .
J: TRBJ1-6
V: TRBV3-1/TRBV3-2
CDR3: CASRTGLNSPLHF
DNA: TGTGCCAGCAGGACAGGATTAAATTCACCCCTCCACTTT

D: TRBD2
size: .
J: TRBJ2-1
V: TRBV19
CDR3: CASSSGGGRTYNEQFF
DNA: TGTGCCAGTAGTAGCGGGGGCGGGAGGACTTACAATGAGCAGTTCTTC

D: .
size: .
J: TRBJ2-1
V: TRBV5-1
CDR3: CASGRFDEQFF
DNA: TGCGCCAGCGGCCGATTCGATGAGCAGTTCTTC

D: TRBD1
size: .
J: TRBJ1-1
V: TRBV10-2
CDR3: CASSLQQGPYTEAFF
DNA: TGCGCCAGCAGTCTGCAACAGGGGCCATACACTGAAGCTTTCTTT

D: .
size: .
J: TRBJ1-1
V: TRBV7-8
CDR3: CASSLGQGNTEAFF
DNA: TGTGCCAGCAGCTTAGGGCAGGGGAACACTGAAGCTTTCTTT

D: .
size: .
J: TRBJ2-7
V: TRBV4-3
CDR3: CASSQDVQGNYEQYF
DNA: TGCGCCAGCAGCCAAGATGTCCAGGGGAATTACGAGCAGTACTTC

D: TRBD1
size: once
J: TRBJ1-2
V: TRBV6-5
CDR3: CASRRTGGLFYGYTF
DNA: TGTGCCAGCAGAAGGACAGGGGGCCTTTTCTATGGCTACACCTTC

D: .
size: .
J: TRBJ2-3
V: TRBV3-1/TRBV3-2
CDR3: CAVAAGGFVDTQYF
DNA: TGTGCTGTTGCGGCAGGGGGGTTCGTAGATACGCAGTATTTT

D: .
size: .
J: TRBJ1-2
V: TRBV5-4
CDR3: CASSSATGPSGGYTF
DNA: TGTGCCAGCAGCTCAGCCACAGGGCCTTCAGGTGGCTACACCTTC

D: .
size: .
J: TRBJ2-7
V: TRBV2
CDR3: CASSERGMAYYEQYF
DNA: TGTGCCAGCAGTGAAAGAGGGATGGCTTACTACGAGCAGTACTTC

D: .
size: .
J: TRBJ1-3
V: TRBV27
CDR3: CASSPTGMIGNTIYF
DNA: TGTGCCAGCAGTCCTACAGGGATGATAGGAAACACCATATATTTT

D: .
size: .
J: TRBJ2-2
V: TRBV4-1
CDR3: CASSQPQGTNTGELFF
DNA: TGCGCCAGCAGCCAACCTCAGGGTACTAACACCGGGGAGCTGTTTTTT

D: TRBD1
size: .
J: TRBJ2-5
V: TRBV5-1
CDR3: CASSLARGSMGQETQYF
DNA: TGCGCCAGCAGCTTGGCCAGGGGGAGTATGGGCCAAGAGACCCAGTACTTC

D: .
size: .
J: TRBJ2-3
V: TRBV7-3
CDR3: CASSLGSPPDTQYF
DNA: TGTGCCAGCAGCTTAGGCTCGCCCCCAGATACGCAGTATTTT

D: TRBD1
size: .
J: TRBJ1-6
V: TRBV30
CDR3: CAWSVRTGAPTPLHF
DNA: TGTGCCTGGAGTGTAAGGACAGGGGCTCCAACACCCCTCCACTTT